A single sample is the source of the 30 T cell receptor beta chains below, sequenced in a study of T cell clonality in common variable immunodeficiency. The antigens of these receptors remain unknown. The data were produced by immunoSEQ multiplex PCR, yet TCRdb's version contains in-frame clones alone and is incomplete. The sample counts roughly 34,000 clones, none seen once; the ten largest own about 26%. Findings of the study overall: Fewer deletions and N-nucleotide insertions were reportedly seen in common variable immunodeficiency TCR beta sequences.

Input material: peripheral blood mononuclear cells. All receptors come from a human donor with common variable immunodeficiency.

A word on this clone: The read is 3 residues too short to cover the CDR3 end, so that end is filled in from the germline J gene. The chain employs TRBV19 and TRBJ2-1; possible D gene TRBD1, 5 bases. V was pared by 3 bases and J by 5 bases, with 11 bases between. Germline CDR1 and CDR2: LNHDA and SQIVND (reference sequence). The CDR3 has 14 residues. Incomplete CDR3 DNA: TGTGCCAGTAGTATTCCGACAGTCAACAATGAG. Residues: CASSIPTVNNE. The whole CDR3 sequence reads CASSIPTVNNEQFF.

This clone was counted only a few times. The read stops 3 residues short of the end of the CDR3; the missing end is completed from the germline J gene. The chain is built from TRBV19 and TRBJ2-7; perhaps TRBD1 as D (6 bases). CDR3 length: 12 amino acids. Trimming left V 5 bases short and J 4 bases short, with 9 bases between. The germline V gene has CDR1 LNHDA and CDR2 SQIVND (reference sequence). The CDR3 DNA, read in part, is TGTGCCAGTAGTCGCACAGGGTACGAG. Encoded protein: CASSRTGYE. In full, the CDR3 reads CASSRTGYEQYF. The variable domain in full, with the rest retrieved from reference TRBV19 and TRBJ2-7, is DGGITQSPKYLFRKEGQNVTLSCEQNLNHDAMYWYRQDPGQGLRLIYYSQIVNDFQKGDIAEGYSVSREKKESFPLTVTSAQKNPTAFYLCASSRTGYEQYFGPGTRLTVT.

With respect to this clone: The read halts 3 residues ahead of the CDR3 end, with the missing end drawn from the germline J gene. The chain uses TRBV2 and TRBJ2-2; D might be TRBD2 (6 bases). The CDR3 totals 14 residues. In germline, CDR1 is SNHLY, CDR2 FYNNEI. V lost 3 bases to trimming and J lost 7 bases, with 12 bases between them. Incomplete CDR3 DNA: TGTGCCAGCAGTGACTGGGGGGAAGGCGGGGAG. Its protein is CASSDWGEGGE. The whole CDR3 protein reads CASSDWGEGGELFF. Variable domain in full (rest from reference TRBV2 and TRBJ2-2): EPEVTQTPSHQVTQMGQEVILRCVPISNHLYFYWYRQILGQKVEFLVSFYNNEISEKSEIFDDQFSVERPDGSNFTLKIRSTKLEDSAMYFCASSDWGEGGELFFGEGSRLTVL.

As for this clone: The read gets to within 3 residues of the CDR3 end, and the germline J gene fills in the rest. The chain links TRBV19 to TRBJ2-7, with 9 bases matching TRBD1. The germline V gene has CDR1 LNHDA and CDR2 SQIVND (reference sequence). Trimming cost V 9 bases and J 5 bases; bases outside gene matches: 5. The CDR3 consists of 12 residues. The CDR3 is CARTGQGDEQYF. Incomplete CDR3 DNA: TGTGCCAGGACGGGACAGGGCGACGAG.

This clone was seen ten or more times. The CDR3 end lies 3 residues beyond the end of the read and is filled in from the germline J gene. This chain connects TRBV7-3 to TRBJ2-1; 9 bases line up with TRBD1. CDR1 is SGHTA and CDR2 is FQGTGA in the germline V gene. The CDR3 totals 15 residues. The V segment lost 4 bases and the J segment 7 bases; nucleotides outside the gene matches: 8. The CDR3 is CASSSQGQGMNEQFF. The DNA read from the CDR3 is TGTGCCAGCAGCTCGCAGGGACAGGGTATGAATGAG.

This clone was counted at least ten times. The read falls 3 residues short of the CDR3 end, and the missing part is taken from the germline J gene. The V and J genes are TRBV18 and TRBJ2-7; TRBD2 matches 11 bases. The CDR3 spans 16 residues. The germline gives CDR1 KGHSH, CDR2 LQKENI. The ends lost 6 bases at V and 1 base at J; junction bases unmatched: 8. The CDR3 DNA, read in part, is TGTGCCAGCTCCCCCATGGGGACTAGCGGATCCTACGAG. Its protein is CASSPMGTSGSYE. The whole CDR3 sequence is CASSPMGTSGSYEQYF.

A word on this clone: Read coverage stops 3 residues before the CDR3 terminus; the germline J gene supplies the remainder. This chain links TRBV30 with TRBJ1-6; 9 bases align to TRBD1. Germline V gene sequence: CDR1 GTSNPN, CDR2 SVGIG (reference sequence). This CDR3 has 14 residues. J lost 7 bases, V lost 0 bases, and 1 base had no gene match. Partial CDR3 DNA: TGTGCCTGGAGTGTAGGACAGGGGAATTCACCC. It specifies CAWSVGQGNSP. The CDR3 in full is CAWSVGQGNSPLHF.

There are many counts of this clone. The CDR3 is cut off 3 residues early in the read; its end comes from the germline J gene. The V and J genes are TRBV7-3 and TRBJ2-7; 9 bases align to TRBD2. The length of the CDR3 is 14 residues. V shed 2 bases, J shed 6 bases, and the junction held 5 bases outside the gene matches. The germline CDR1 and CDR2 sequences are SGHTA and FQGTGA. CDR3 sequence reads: CASSLVPSGTEQYF. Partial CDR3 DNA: TGTGCCAGCAGCTTAGTCCCTAGCGGGACCGAG.

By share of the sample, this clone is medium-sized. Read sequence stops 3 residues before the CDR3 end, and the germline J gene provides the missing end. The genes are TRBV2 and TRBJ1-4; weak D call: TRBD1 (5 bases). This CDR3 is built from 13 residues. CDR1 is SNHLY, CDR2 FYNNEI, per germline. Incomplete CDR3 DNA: TGTGCCAGCAGTGACCCGACAGAATGGAAA. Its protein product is CASSDPTEWK. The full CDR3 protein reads CASSDPTEWKLFF.

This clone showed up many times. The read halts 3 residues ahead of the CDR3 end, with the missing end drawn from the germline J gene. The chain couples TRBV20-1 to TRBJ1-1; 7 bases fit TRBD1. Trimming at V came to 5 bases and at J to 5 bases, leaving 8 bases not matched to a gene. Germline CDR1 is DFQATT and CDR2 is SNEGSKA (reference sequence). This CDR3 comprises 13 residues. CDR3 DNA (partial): TGCAGTGCTTTGACCCCAGGGGGGACTGAA. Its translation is CSALTPGGTE. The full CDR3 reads CSALTPGGTEAFF.

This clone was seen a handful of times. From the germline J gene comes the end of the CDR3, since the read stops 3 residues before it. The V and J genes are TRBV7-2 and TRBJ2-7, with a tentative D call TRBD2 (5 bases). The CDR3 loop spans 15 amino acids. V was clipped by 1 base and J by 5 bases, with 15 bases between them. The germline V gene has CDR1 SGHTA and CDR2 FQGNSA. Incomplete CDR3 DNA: TGTGCCAGCAGCTTAGTGGCGGGTGTTGAGCACGAG. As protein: CASSLVAGVEHE. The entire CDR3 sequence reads CASSLVAGVEHEQYF. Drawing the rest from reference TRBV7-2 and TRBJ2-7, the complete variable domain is GAGVSQSPSNKVTEKGKDVELRCDPISGHTALYWYRQSLGQGLEFLIYFQGNSAPDKSGLPSDRFSAERTGGSVSTLTIQRTQQEDSAVYLCASSLVAGVEHEQYFGPGTRLTVT.

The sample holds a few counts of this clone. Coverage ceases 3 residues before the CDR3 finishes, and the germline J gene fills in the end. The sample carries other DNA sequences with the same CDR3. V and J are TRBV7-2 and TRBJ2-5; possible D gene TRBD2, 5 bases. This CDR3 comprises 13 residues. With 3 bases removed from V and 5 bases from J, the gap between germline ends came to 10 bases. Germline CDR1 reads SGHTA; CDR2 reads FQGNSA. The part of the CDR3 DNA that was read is TGTGCCAGCAGCTTCCAAGGCGGGGAGACC. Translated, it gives CASSFQGGET. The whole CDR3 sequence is CASSFQGGETQYF.

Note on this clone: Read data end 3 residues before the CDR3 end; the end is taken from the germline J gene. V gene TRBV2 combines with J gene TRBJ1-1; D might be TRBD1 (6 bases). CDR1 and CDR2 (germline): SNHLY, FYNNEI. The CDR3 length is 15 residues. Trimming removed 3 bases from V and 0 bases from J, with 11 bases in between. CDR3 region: CASSDWTVMNTEAFF. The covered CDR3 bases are TGTGCCAGCAGTGACTGGACAGTCATGAACACTGAA.

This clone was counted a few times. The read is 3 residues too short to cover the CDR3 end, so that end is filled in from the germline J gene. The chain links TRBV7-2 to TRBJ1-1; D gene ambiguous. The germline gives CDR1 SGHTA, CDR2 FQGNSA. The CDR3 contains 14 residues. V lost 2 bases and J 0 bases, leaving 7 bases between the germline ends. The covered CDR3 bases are TGTGCCAGCAGCTTACGAAGGGTGAACACTGAA. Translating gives CASSLRRVNTE. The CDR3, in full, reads CASSLRRVNTEAFF.

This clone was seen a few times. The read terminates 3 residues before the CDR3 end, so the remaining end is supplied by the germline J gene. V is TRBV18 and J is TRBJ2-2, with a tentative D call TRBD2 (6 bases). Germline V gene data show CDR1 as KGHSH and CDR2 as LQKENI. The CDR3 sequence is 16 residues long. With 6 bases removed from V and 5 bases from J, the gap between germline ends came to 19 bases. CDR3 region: CASSQGLAGKTGELFF. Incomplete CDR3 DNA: TGTGCCAGCTCCCAGGGACTCGCGGGAAAAACCGGGGAG.

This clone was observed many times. The CDR3 region is CASSKNRDPGEQYF. Partial CDR3 DNA: TGTGCCAGCAGTAAAAACAGGGACCCGGGCGAG. The V call is TRBV2, the J call TRBJ2-7, with D perhaps matching TRBD1 (6 bases). The sequenced fragment ends 3 residues before the CDR3 boundary, so the rest is inferred from the germline J gene. Germline-derived CDR1 and CDR2 are SNHLY and FYNNEI. Trimming took off 5 bases at V and 6 bases at J, with 17 bases between the two ends. The CDR3 is 14 residues long.

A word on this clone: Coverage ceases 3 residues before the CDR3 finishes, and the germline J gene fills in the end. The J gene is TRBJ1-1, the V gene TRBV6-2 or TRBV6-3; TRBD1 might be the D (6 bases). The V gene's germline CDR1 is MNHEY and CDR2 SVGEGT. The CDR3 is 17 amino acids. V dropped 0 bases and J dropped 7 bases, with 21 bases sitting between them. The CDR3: CASSYSITGQSRYEAFF. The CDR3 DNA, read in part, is TGTGCCAGCAGTTACTCGATTACCGGACAGAGCCGCTATGAA.

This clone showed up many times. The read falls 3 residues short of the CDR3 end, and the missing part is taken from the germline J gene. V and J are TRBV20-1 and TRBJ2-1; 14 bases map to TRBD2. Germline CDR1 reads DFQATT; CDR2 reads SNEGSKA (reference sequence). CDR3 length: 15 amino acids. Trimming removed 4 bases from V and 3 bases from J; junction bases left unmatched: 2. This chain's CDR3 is CSATGTSGSYNEQFF. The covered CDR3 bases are TGCAGTGCTACCGGGACTAGCGGGAGCTACAATGAG.

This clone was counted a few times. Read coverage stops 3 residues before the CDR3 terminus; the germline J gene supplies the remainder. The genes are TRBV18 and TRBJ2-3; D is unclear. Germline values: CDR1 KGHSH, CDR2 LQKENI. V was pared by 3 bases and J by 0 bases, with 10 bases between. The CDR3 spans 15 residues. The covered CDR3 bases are TGTGCCAGCTCACCGAGCCACCCTAGCACAGATACG. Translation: CASSPSHPSTDT. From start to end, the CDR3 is CASSPSHPSTDTQYF.

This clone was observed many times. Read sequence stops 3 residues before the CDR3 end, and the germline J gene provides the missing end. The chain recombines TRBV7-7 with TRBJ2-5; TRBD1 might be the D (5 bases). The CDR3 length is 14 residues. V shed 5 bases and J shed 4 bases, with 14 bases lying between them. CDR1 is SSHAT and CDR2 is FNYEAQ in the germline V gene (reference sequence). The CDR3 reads CASSRKGVGETQYF. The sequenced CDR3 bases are TGTGCCAGCAGCCGCAAAGGGGTGGGAGAGACC.

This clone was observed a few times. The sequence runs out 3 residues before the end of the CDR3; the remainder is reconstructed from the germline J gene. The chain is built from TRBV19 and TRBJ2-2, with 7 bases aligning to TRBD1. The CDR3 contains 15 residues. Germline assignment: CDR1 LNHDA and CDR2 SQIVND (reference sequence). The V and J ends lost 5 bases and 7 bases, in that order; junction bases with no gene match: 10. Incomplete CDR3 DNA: TGTGCCAGTAGTGCGGTGACAGGGAGAGACGGGGAG. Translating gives CASSAVTGRDGE. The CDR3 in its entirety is CASSAVTGRDGELFF.

The CDR3 sequence: CASSVVSGSEQYF. CDR3 bases read: TGTGCCAGTAGTGTCGTATCAGGGAGCGAG. V gene TRBV19 combines with J gene TRBJ2-7; D may correspond to TRBD1 or TRBD2 (5 bases each). The CDR3 end lies 3 residues beyond the end of the read and is filled in from the germline J gene. Looked up from germline, CDR1 is LNHDA and CDR2 is SQIVND (reference sequence). The CDR3 contains 13 residues. Between the trimmed V and J ends, which lost 5 bases and 6 bases, there was a span of 14 bases.

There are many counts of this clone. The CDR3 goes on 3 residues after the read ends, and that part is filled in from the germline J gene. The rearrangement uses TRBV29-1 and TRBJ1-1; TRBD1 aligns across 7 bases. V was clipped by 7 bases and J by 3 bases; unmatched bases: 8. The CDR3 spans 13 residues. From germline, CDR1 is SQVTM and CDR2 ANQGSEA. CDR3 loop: CSGKTGMDTEAFF. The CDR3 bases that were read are TGCAGCGGAAAGACAGGGATGGACACTGAA.

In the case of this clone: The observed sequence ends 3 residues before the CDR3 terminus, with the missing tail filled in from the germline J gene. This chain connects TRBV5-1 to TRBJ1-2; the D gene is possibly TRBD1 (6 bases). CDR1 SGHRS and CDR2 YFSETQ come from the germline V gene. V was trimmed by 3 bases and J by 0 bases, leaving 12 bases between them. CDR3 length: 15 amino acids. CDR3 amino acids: CASSYSGQPNYGYTF. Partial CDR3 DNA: TGCGCCAGCAGCTACTCCGGACAGCCTAACTATGGC.

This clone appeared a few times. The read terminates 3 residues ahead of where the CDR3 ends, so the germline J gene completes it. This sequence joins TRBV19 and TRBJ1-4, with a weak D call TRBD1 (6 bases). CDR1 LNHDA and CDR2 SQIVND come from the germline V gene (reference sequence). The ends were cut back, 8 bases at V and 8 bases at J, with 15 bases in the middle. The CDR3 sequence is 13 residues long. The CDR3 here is CASAGAMWEKLFF. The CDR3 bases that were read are TGTGCCAGTGCAGGGGCTATGTGGGAAAAA.

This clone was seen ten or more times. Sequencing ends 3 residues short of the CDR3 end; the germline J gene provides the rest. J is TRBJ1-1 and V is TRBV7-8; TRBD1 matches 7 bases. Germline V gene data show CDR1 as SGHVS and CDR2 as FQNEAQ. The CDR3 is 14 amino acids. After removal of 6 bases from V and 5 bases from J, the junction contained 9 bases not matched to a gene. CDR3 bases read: TGTGCCAGCAGGGCAGGGGGAGCGGGTACTGAA. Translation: CASRAGGAGTE. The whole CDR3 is CASRAGGAGTEAFF.

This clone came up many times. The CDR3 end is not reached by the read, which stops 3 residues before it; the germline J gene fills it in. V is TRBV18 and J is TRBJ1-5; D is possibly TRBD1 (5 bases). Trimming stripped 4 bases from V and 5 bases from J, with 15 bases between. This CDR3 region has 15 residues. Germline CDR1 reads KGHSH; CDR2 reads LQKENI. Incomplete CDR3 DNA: TGTGCCAGCTCACTAACCCCGGACAAGGATCAGCCC. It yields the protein CASSLTPDKDQP. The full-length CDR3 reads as CASSLTPDKDQPQHF.

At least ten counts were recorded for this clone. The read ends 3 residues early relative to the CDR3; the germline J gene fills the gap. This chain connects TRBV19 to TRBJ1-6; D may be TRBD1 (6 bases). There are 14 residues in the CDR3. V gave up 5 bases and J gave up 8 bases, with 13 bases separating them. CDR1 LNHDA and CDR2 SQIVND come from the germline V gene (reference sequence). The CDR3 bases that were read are TGTGCCAGTAGTTTAACAGGGTCCCATTCACCC. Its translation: CASSLTGSHSP. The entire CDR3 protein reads CASSLTGSHSPLHF.

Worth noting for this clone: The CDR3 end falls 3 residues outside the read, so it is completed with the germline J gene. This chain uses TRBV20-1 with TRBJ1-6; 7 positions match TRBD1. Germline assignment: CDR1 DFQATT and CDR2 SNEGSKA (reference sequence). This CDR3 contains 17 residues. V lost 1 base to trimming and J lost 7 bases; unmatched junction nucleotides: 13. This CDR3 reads CSARAWETGTENSPLHF. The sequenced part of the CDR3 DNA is TGCAGTGCTAGAGCCTGGGAAACCGGGACAGAAAATTCACCC.

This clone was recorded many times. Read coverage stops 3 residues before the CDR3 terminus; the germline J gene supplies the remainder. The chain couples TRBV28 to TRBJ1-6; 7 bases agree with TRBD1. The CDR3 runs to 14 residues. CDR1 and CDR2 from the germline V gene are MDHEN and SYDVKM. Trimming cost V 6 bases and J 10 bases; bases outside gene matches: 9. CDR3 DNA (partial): TGTGCCAGCAGCCCTAGACAGGGACGATCACCC. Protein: CASSPRQGRSP. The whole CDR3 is CASSPRQGRSPLHF.